This T cell receptor beta chain was observed in a study of graft-versus-host responses after intestinal transplantation. Turning to the study itself: After anti-thymocyte globulin induction, recipients took tacrolimus and steroids for approximately three years. Notes on the study in general: Allografts from individuals with graft-donor T cell macrochimerism displayed high graft-versus-host to host-versus-graft clonal ratios. GvH clones detected in recipient marrow included some appearing first in ileum or blood.

Assay: immunoSEQ multiplex PCR; the TCRdb copy retains only in-frame clones and omits some. The table includes about 93,000 clones, roughly four fifths detected once. Remarks on this clone: Its antigen is as yet unknown.

Germline CDR1 reads SGHNT; CDR2 reads YYREEE (reference sequence). Trimming shortened V by 0 bases and J by 0 bases, and 8 bases separated the two germline ends. This CDR3 is built from 15 residues. The chain is built from TRBV5-4 and TRBJ2-3; no definite D call. The receptor's source is a human donor who received an intestinal transplant. The source was unstimulated CD4+ T cells sorted from spleen or lymph node cells, collected before intestinal transplant. The CDR3 protein is CASSLDLASTDTQYF. As DNA, the CDR3 is TGTGCCAGCAGCTTGGACTTAGCTAGCACAGATACGCAGTATTTT.